The 23 T cell receptor beta chains given below trace back to one sample, sequenced in a study of T cell clonality in common variable immunodeficiency. Repertoires were generated with immunoSEQ multiplex PCR, while TCRdb's copy carries only in-frame clones and drops some. The sample holds about 40,000 clones, and no clone turns up only once. The sequenced sample consisted of peripheral blood mononuclear cells. These receptors all come from a person between 18 and 70 years old in good health.

The sample holds many counts of this clone. The CDR3 end is not reached by the read, which stops 3 residues before it; the germline J gene fills it in. The chain has TRBV20-1 and TRBJ1-1; D gene ambiguous. CDR1 DFQATT and CDR2 SNEGSKA come from the germline V gene (reference sequence). This CDR3 has 11 amino acids. Trimming left V 5 bases short and J 3 bases short, with 7 bases between. CDR3 residues: CSAAQYTEAFF. The DNA read from the CDR3 is TGCAGTGCTGCCCAGTACACTGAA.

This clone was counted many times. Sequencing ends 3 residues short of the CDR3 end; the germline J gene provides the rest. This rearrangement joins TRBV30 to TRBJ1-5; tentative D call: TRBD1 (5 bases). Germline CDR1 reads GTSNPN; CDR2 reads SVGIG (reference sequence). The CDR3 is 13 residues long. Trimming left V 4 bases short and J 4 bases short, with 11 bases between. The CDR3 DNA, read in part, is TGTGCCTGGAATATTGGGGGGAATCAGCCC. This sequence encodes CAWNIGGNQP. The CDR3 as a whole reads CAWNIGGNQPQHF.

In this sample, this clone turned up many times. The read ends 3 residues before the CDR3 terminus; that terminus is restored from the germline J gene. This chain links TRBV10-2 with TRBJ2-7; the match to TRBD1 covers 7 bases. The CDR3 contains 13 residues. The germline gives CDR1 WSHSY, CDR2 SAAADI. The trim removed 4 bases at V and 4 bases at J, leaving 4 bases unmatched. CDR3 DNA (partial): TGCGCCAGCAGTGGACAGGGTTATTACGAG. Its protein is CASSGQGYYE. In full, the CDR3 reads CASSGQGYYEQYF.

This clone was detected many times. The sequenced fragment ends 3 residues before the CDR3 boundary, so the rest is inferred from the germline J gene. This chain links TRBV20-1 with TRBJ2-2; TRBD2 might be the D (5 bases). CDR3 length: 13 residues. Trimming stripped 4 bases from V and 2 bases from J, with 8 bases between. Germline CDR1 DFQATT, CDR2 SNEGSKA (reference sequence). The CDR3 bases that were read are TGCAGTGCTATAGAGGGCAACACCGGGGAG. The encoded protein is CSAIEGNTGE. The full CDR3 is CSAIEGNTGELFF.

About this clone itself: Read sequence stops 3 residues before the CDR3 end, and the germline J gene provides the missing end. This rearrangement joins TRBV18 to TRBJ1-1; TRBD1 agrees at 7 bases. Germline V gene lookup returns CDR1 KGHSH and CDR2 LQKENI. V lost 3 bases, J lost 4 bases, and 17 bases stayed unmatched. CDR3 length equals 18 residues. CDR3 protein: CASSPPRGRDSRLTEAFF. The part of the CDR3 DNA that was read is TGTGCCAGCTCACCCCCTAGAGGGCGGGACAGTCGACTCACTGAA.

This clone was seen at least ten times. The read finishes 3 residues shy of the CDR3 end, and the germline J gene is used to complete it. The V and J genes are TRBV10-1 and TRBJ2-1, with 14 bases lining up with TRBD2. The CDR3 covers 14 residues. Germline values: CDR1 WNHNN, CDR2 SYGVQD (reference sequence). Trimming cost V 3 bases and J 9 bases; bases outside gene matches: 1. The CDR3 is CASSDGLAGGEQFF. CDR3 DNA, as far as it was read: TGCGCCAGCAGTGATGGACTAGCGGGAGGTGAG.

This clone was seen repeatedly, ten times or more. The sequenced CDR3 bases are TGTGCCAGCAGTGAAGCTGTAGTCAGGGGACAGGGCACGAATTCACCC. Translating gives CASSEAVVRGQGTNSP. The CDR3 as a whole reads CASSEAVVRGQGTNSPLHF. This chain joins TRBV6-1 and TRBJ1-6; 9 bases line up with TRBD1. The CDR3 end is not reached by the read, which stops 3 residues before it; the germline J gene fills it in. The CDR3 loop spans 19 amino acids. V shed 0 bases and J 7 bases; nucleotides not matched to a gene: 13. Germline CDR1 MNHNS, CDR2 SASEGT.

This clone was observed many times. The CDR3 extends 3 residues past the end of the read, so its final part is completed from the germline J gene. The chain links TRBV5-1 to TRBJ2-2, with D hard to call. The CDR3 covers 15 residues. Per the germline V gene, CDR1 is SGHRS and CDR2 is YFSETQ. Trimming took off 0 bases at V and 3 bases at J, with 9 bases between the two ends. The DNA read from the CDR3 is TGCGCCAGCAGCTTGGACAGTCAATACACCGGGGAG. Amino acid sequence: CASSLDSQYTGE. The entire CDR3 sequence reads CASSLDSQYTGELFF.

This clone was recorded a few times. From the germline J gene comes the end of the CDR3, since the read stops 3 residues before it. V usage is TRBV19 and J usage is TRBJ1-1; D is perhaps TRBD1 (6 bases). This CDR3 spans 13 amino acids. Trimming pared 2 bases from V and 6 bases from J, leaving 10 bases between. Germline CDR1 is LNHDA and CDR2 is SQIVND (reference sequence). CDR3 bases read: TGTGCCAGTAGTATAAGCGACAGGTCTGAA. Translation: CASSISDRSE. The complete CDR3 protein is CASSISDRSEAFF.

This clone has ten or more counts. The read is 3 residues too short to cover the CDR3 end, so that end is filled in from the germline J gene. This chain joins TRBV20-1 and TRBJ1-2; possibly TRBD1 for D (5 bases). The length of the CDR3 is 15 residues. The V gene's germline CDR1 is DFQATT and CDR2 SNEGSKA (reference sequence). The V and J ends lost 1 base and 1 base respectively, with 13 bases between them. The covered CDR3 bases are TGCAGTGCTAGAGCGTTGGGGGGATTTAACTATGGC. This codes for CSARALGGFNYG. The complete CDR3 reads CSARALGGFNYGYTF.

This clone was observed at least ten times. The read stops 3 residues short of the end of the CDR3; the missing end is completed from the germline J gene. The V gene is TRBV6-1, the J gene TRBJ2-5; weak D call: TRBD1 (5 bases). The CDR3 length is 16 residues. Trimming shortened V by 2 bases and J by 5 bases, and 18 bases separated the two germline ends. The germline gives CDR1 MNHNS, CDR2 SASEGT. CDR3 loop: CASSERGLGAWETQYF. The covered CDR3 bases are TGTGCCAGCAGTGAACGCGGTCTAGGGGCGTGGGAGACC.

This clone was detected ten times or more. Read coverage stops 3 residues before the CDR3 terminus; the germline J gene supplies the remainder. The chain carries TRBV2 and TRBJ1-2, with 8 bases that match TRBD1. Germline-derived CDR1 and CDR2 are SNHLY and FYNNEI. The CDR3 extends over 14 amino acids. V lost 5 bases to trimming and J lost 6 bases; unmatched junction nucleotides: 8. CDR3 protein: CASSRQGISNGYTF. Partial CDR3 DNA: TGTGCCAGCAGTAGACAGGGGATCAGTAATGGC.

This clone was observed a few times. The CDR3 extends 3 residues past the end of the read, so its final part is completed from the germline J gene. This chain connects TRBV5-1 to TRBJ2-5; D is ambiguous. The V gene's germline CDR1 is SGHRS and CDR2 YFSETQ. The V gene lost 0 bases and the J gene lost 0 bases, with 6 bases spanning the gap. This CDR3 comprises 14 residues. CDR3 bases read: TGCGCCAGCAGCTTGGATACTAACCAAGAGACC. Amino acids: CASSLDTNQET. The complete CDR3 sequence is CASSLDTNQETQYF.

This clone was counted many times. Sequencing ends 3 residues short of the CDR3 end; the germline J gene provides the rest. This chain uses TRBV7-3 with TRBJ2-1, with 11 bases identical to TRBD2. The CDR3 contains 17 residues. Germline CDR1 and CDR2: SGHTA and FQGTGA. With 5 bases clipped from V and 4 bases from J, the junction kept 10 bases outside the gene matches. The CDR3 bases that were read are TGTGCCAGCAGCATGACAGGGGGACTAGCGGATTACAATGAG. It is translated as CASSMTGGLADYNE. The whole CDR3 protein is CASSMTGGLADYNEQFF.

This clone was seen repeatedly, ten times or more. The read halts 3 residues ahead of the CDR3 end, with the missing end drawn from the germline J gene. In the same sample, other DNA sequences code for this CDR3. This sequence joins TRBV28 and TRBJ2-3; 7 nucleotides line up with TRBD2. This CDR3 has 15 residues. Per germline, CDR1 MDHEN and CDR2 SYDVKM. Germline trimming cut 7 bases from V and 2 bases from J; bases unmatched to any gene: 9. The covered CDR3 bases are TGTGCCAGCATGGCACTAGCGACCCACACAGATACG. Encoded protein: CASMALATHTDT. The whole CDR3 region reads CASMALATHTDTQYF.

This clone was seen repeatedly, ten times or more. The read comes to an end 3 residues before the CDR3 does, leaving the germline J gene to fill in the end. The chain has TRBV20-1 and TRBJ2-5, with a possible D match to TRBD1 (6 bases). Per germline, CDR1 DFQATT and CDR2 SNEGSKA (reference sequence). The CDR3 contains 15 residues. The V and J ends lost 4 bases and 1 base respectively, with 16 bases between them. The chain's CDR3 is CSATKASGVQETQYF. The CDR3 bases that were read are TGCAGTGCTACGAAGGCTTCAGGGGTCCAAGAGACC.

This clone showed up many times. CDR3 bases read: TGTGCCAGCAGACTGGACAGGGTGGGCAATCAGCCC. As protein: CASRLDRVGNQP. The full CDR3 protein reads CASRLDRVGNQPQHF. The rearrangement links TRBV7-2 to TRBJ1-5, with 8 bases that match TRBD1. Coverage ceases 3 residues before the CDR3 finishes, and the germline J gene fills in the end. Germline V gene sequence: CDR1 SGHTA, CDR2 FQGNSA. This CDR3 has 15 amino acids. The V and J ends lost 6 bases and 2 bases, in that order; junction bases with no gene match: 6. Supplemented by reference TRBV7-2 and TRBJ1-5, the full variable domain reads GAGVSQSPSNKVTEKGKDVELRCDPISGHTALYWYRQSLGQGLEFLIYFQGNSAPDKSGLPSDRFSAERTGGSVSTLTIQRTQQEDSAVYLCASRLDRVGNQPQHFGDGTRLSIL.

For this clone: It may be a read error: a sequence one base away is much more abundant. The CDR3 end falls 3 residues outside the read, so it is completed with the germline J gene. The gene calls are TRBV29-1 and TRBJ2-7; D is possibly TRBD2 (5 bases). Germline loops: CDR1 SQVTM, CDR2 ANQGSEA. The CDR3 is 15 amino acids. Incomplete CDR3 DNA: TGCAGCGCTGAAGTCCCGGACTCCAACTCCTACGAG. As protein: CSAEVPDSNSYE. The CDR3 in full is CSAEVPDSNSYEQYF.

As concerns this clone: From the germline J gene comes the end of the CDR3, since the read stops 3 residues before it. The chain has TRBV7-8 and TRBJ2-1; maybe TRBD2 (6 bases). Germline CDR1 reads SGHVS; CDR2 reads FQNEAQ. This CDR3 has 15 residues. The germline V and J ends were trimmed by 3 bases and 4 bases, with 13 bases remaining between them. The CDR3 bases that were read are TGTGCCAGCAGCTTCATAGCGGACCTTTACAATGAG. Encoded protein: CASSFIADLYNE. In full, the CDR3 reads CASSFIADLYNEQFF.

This clone was detected many times. The sequence runs out 3 residues before the end of the CDR3; the remainder is reconstructed from the germline J gene. The rearrangement joins TRBV29-1 to TRBJ2-1; D possibly corresponds to TRBD2 (5 bases). The CDR3 spans 13 residues. The germline CDR1 and CDR2 sequences are SQVTM and ANQGSEA. V lost 6 bases and J lost 6, with 15 bases in between. Here the CDR3 reads CSVVNLAANEQFF. The CDR3 bases that were read are TGCAGCGTCGTGAACCTAGCCGCCAATGAG.

Regarding this clone: The read terminates 3 residues before the CDR3 end, so the remaining end is supplied by the germline J gene. The chain carries TRBV5-6 and TRBJ1-2, with 7 nucleotides matching TRBD1. The germline V gene has CDR1 SGHDT and CDR2 YYEEEE. The J segment lost 3 bases and the V segment lost 0 bases, leaving 2 bases of the junction unmatched. CDR3 size: 14 residues. CDR3 DNA, as far as it was read: TGTGCCAGCAGCTTGGGGGACAGATACTATGGC. It encodes CASSLGDRYYG. The CDR3, in full, reads CASSLGDRYYGYTF.

This clone was found many times. From the germline J gene comes the end of the CDR3, since the read stops 3 residues before it. The genes are TRBV29-1 and TRBJ2-7; D gene ambiguous. CDR1 SQVTM and CDR2 ANQGSEA come from the germline V gene. This CDR3 contains 11 residues. Trimming took 4 bases from V and 0 from J, leaving 4 bases between them. This CDR3 is CSVGASYEQYF. CDR3 bases read: TGCAGCGTTGGGGCCTCCTACGAG.

This clone was detected ten times or more. The covered CDR3 bases are TGTGCCAGCAGCTTGACTAACACTGAA. Translated, it gives CASSLTNTE. The full CDR3 is CASSLTNTEAFF. The chain employs TRBV4-2 and TRBJ1-1; D not resolved. Read coverage stops 3 residues before the CDR3 terminus; the germline J gene supplies the remainder. The V gene lost 5 bases and the J gene lost 2 bases, with 6 bases spanning the gap. Germline V gene data show CDR1 as LGHNA and CDR2 as YNFKEQ. This CDR3 is 12 amino acids long.